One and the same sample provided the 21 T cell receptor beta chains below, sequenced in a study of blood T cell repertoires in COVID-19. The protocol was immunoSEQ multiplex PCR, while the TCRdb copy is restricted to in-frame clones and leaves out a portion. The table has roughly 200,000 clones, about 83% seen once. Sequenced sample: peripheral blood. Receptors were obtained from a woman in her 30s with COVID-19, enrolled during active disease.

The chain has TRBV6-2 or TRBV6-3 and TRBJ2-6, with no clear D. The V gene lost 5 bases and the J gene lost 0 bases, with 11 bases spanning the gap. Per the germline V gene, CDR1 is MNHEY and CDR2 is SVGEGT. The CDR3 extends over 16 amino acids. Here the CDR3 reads CASSLVGDSGANVLTF. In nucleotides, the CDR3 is TGTGCCAGCAGTCTAGTAGGCGACTCTGGGGCCAACGTCCTGACTTTC.

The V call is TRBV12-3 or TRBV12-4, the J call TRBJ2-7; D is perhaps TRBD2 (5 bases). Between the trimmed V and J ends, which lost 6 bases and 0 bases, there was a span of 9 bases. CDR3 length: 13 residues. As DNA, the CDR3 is TGTGCCAGCAGCAACCGGGACTCCTACGAGCAGTACTTC. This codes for CASSNRDSYEQYF.

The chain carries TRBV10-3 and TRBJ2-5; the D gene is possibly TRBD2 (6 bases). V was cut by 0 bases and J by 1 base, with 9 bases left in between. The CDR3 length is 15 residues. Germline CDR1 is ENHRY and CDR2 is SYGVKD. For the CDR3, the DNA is TGTGCCATCAGTGAGTCAGGCGGGGTCCAAGAGACCCAGTACTTC. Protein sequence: CAISESGGVQETQYF.

The CDR3 loop reads CASSIAGSGGPQETQYF. The CDR3 nucleotides are TGTGCCAGTAGTATAGCGGGTAGCGGGGGACCTCAAGAGACCCAGTACTTC. The chain links TRBV19 to TRBJ2-5, with 9 bases aligning to TRBD2. The germline CDR1 and CDR2 sequences are LNHDA and SQIVND (reference sequence). Unmatched junction bases numbered 8, after V lost 1 base and J lost 2 bases. The CDR3 extends over 17 amino acids. Based on the CDR3 plus reference TRBV19 and TRBJ2-5, the full variable domain is DGGITQSPKYLFRKEGQNVTLSCEQNLNHDAMYWYRQDPGQGLRLIYYSQIVNDFQKGDIAEGYSVSREKKESFPLTVTSAQKNPTAFYLCASSIAGSGGPQETQYFGPGTRLLVL.

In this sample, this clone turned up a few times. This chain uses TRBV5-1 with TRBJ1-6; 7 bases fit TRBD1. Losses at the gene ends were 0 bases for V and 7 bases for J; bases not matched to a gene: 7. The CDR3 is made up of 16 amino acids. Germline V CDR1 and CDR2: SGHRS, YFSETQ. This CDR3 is CASSLGQGLSNSPLHF. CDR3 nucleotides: TGCGCCAGCAGCTTGGGACAGGGCCTGTCGAATTCACCCCTCCACTTT. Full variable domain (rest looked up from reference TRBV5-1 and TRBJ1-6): KAGVTQTPRYLIKTRGQQVTLSCSPISGHRSVSWYQQTPGQGLQFLFEYFSETQRNKGNFPGRFSGRQFSNSRSEMNVSTLELGDSALYLCASSLGQGLSNSPLHFGNGTRLTVT.

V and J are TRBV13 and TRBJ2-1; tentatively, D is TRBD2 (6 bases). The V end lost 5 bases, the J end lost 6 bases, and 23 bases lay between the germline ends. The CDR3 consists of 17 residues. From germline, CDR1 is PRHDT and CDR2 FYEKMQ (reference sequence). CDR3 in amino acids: CASSRAAGGDVGNEQFF. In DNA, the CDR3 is TGTGCCAGCAGCAGGGCCGCGGGCGGGGACGTCGGCAATGAGCAGTTCTTC.

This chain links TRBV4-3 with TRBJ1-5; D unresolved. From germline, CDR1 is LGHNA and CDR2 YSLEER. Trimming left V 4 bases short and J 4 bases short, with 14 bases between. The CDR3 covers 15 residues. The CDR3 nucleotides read TGCGCCAGCAGCCGCGGGATCGGACCAAATCAGCCCCAGCATTTT. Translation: CASSRGIGPNQPQHF.

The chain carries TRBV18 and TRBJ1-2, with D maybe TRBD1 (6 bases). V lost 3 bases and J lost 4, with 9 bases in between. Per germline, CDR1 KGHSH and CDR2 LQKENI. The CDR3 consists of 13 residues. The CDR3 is CASSPNRVYGYTF. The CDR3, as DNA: TGTGCCAGCTCACCTAACAGGGTCTATGGCTACACCTTC. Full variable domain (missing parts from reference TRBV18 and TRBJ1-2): NAGVMQNPRHLVRRRGQEARLRCSPMKGHSHVYWYRQLPEEGLKFMVYLQKENIIDESGMPKERFSAEFPKEGPSILRIQQVVRGDSAAYFCASSPNRVYGYTFGSGTRLTVV.

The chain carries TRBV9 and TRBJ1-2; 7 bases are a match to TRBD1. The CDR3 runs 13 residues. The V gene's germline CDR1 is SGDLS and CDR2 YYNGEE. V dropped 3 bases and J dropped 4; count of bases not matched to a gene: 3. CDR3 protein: CASSAGTAYGYTF. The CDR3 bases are TGTGCCAGCAGCGCCGGGACAGCCTATGGCTACACCTTC.

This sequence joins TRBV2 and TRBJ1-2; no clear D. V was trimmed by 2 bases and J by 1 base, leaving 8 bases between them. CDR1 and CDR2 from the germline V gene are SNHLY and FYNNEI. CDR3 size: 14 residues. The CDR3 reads CASSESVINYGYTF. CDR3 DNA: TGTGCCAGCAGTGAATCCGTAATTAACTATGGCTACACCTTC.

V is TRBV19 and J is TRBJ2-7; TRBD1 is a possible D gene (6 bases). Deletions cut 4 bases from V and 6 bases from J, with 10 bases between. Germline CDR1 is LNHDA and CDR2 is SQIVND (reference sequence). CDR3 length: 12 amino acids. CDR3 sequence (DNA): TGTGCCAGTAGTACACCGGACAGCGAGCAGTACTTC. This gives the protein CASSTPDSEQYF.

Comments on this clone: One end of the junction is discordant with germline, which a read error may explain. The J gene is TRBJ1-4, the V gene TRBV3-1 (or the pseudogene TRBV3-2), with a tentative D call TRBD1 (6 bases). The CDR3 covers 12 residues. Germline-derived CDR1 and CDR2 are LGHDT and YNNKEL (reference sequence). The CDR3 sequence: CASSSLDSPTYF. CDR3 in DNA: TGTGCCAGCAGCTCACTGGACAGCCCTACTTACTTT.

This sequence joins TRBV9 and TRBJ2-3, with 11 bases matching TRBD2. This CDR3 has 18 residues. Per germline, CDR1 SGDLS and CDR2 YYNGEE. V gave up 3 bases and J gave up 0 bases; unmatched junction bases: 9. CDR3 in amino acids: CASSAFGLAGDSTDTQYF. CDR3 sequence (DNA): TGTGCCAGCAGCGCGTTTGGACTAGCGGGTGATAGCACAGATACGCAGTATTTT.

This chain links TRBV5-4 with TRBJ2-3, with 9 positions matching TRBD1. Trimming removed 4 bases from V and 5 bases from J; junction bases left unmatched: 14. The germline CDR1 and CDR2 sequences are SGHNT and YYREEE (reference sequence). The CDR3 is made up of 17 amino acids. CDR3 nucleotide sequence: TGTGCCAGCAGCCCTATCTACAGGGGGCGCGGAGGAGATACGCAGTATTTT. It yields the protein CASSPIYRGRGGDTQYF. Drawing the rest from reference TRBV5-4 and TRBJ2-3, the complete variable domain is ETGVTQSPTHLIKTRGQQVTLRCSSQSGHNTVSWYQQALGQGPQFIFQYYREEENGRGNFPPRFSGLQFPNYSSELNVNALELDDSALYLCASSPIYRGRGGDTQYFGPGTRLTVL.

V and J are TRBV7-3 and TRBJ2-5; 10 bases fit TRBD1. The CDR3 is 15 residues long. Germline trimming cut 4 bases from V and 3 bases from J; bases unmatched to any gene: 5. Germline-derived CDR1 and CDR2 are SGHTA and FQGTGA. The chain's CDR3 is CASSSGTGDEETQYF. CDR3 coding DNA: TGTGCCAGCAGCTCAGGGACAGGGGATGAAGAGACCCAGTACTTC. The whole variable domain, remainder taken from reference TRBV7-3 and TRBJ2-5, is GAGVSQTPSNKVTEKGKYVELRCDPISGHTALYWYRQSLGQGPEFLIYFQGTGAADDSGLPNDRFFAVRPEGSVSTLKIQRTERGDSAVYLCASSSGTGDEETQYFGPGTRLLVL.

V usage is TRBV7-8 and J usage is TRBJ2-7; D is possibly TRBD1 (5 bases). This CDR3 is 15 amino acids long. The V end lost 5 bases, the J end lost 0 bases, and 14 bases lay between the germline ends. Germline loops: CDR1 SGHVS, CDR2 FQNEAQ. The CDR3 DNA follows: TGTGCCAGCAGCGTTCAGGGTCCTTTCTCCTACGAGCAGTACTTC. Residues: CASSVQGPFSYEQYF.

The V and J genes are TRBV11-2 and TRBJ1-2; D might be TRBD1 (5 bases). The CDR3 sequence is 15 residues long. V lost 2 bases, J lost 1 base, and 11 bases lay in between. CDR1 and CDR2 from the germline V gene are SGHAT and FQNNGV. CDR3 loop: CASSLQIDSNYGYTF. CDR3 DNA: TGTGCCAGCAGCTTACAGATAGACAGTAACTATGGCTACACCTTC.

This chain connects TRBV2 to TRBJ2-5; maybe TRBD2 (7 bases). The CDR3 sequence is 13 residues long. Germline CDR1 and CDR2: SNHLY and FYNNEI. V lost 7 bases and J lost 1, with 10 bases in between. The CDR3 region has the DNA TGTGCCAGCAAGGGGGGGGTCCAAGAGACCCAGTACTTC. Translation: CASKGGVQETQYF.

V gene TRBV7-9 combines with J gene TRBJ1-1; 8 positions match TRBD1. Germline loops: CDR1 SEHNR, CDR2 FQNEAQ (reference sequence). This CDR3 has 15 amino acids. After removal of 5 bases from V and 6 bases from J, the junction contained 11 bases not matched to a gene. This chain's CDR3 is CASSMLGRGRAEAFF. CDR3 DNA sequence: TGTGCCAGCAGCATGCTCGGCAGGGGGCGAGCTGAAGCTTTCTTT.

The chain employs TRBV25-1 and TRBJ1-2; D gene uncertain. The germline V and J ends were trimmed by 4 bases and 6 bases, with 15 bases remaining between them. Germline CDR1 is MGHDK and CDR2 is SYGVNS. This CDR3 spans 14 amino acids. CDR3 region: CASSGVGRLDGYTF. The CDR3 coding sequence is TGTGCCAGCAGTGGGGTCGGTAGACTGGATGGCTACACCTTC.

DNA of the CDR3: TGTGCCAGCAGTGAAGCGGGGGCCTCAGGAGGAAACACCATATATTTT. Its protein product is CASSEAGASGGNTIYF. The gene calls are TRBV6-1 and TRBJ1-3; possibly TRBD1 for D (6 bases). With 0 bases removed from V and 4 bases from J, the gap between germline ends came to 13 bases. The CDR3 contains 16 residues. The germline V gene encodes CDR1 MNHNS and CDR2 SASEGT.